Listed below are T cell receptor beta chains from one sample, sequenced in a study of technical replicates of blood from a few donors. Data came from immunoSEQ multiplex PCR; TCRdb stores just in-frame clones and leaves some out. Of under 15,000 clones in the sample, over 85% are singletons; the top ten hold approximately 9.1%. The material sequenced was PBMCs. These receptors came from a human donor in good health. Both conserved end residues are part of each CDR3.

j_gene,v_gene,CDR3aa
TRBJ2-7,TRBV6-4,CASSDSVGGDEQYF
TRBJ2-1,TRBV29-1,CSVEEAVWERYNEQFF
TRBJ1-2,TRBV2,CASSARGGETF
TRBJ1-2,TRBV18,CASSPLSLTGSHGYTF
TRBJ1-1,TRBV2,CASSDGQQNTEAFF
TRBJ2-2,TRBV4-1,CASSLDRTTGELFF
TRBJ2-3,TRBV7-2,CASSLSVLAATDTQYF
TRBJ1-2,TRBV18,CASSPGLGVRGYTF
TRBJ2-1,TRBV5-1,CASSLSGRTDNEQFF
TRBJ2-7,TRBV5-1,CASSLIPGLSSYEQYF
TRBJ1-1,TRBV6-5,CASNRGRGEAFF
TRBJ2-5,TRBV19,CASSIGDSETQYF
TRBJ2-5,TRBV2,CASSEGWERETQYF
TRBJ2-1,TRBV6-5,CATSLEGYNEQFF
TRBJ2-7,TRBV10-1,CASSATEESDEQYF